Following are 9 T cell receptor beta chains from one sample sequenced in a study of blood T cells in healthy people across ages. It was with a sample-barcoded 5' primer and a J-beta primer mix that a second PCR of about 6 to 12 cycles was run. One entry per CDR3 protein, called by TCRdb with MiXCR from the 5' RACE reads. The table lists approximately 1.5 million distinct CDR3 sequences, 30% to 40% of them singletons. The sequencing input was blood. The origin of the receptors is a woman younger than 45 in good health.

CDR3 protein: CASSQEDDRGSVDYGYTF. CDR3 in DNA: TGTGCCAGCAGCCAAGAGGACGACAGGGGTAGCGTTGACTATGGCTACACCTTC. This sequence joins TRBV3-1 and TRBJ1-2, with TRBD1 matching 8 bases. The germline V gene encodes CDR1 LGHDT and CDR2 YNNKEL (reference sequence). The CDR3 runs 18 residues. V was clipped by 0 bases and J by 3 bases; unmatched bases: 12.

This clonotype was observed a few times. The rearrangement links TRBV6-2 or TRBV6-3 to TRBJ2-1; maybe TRBD2 (5 bases). V dropped 6 bases and J dropped 9 bases, with 15 bases sitting between them. The CDR3 covers 13 residues. Looked up from germline, CDR1 is MNHEY and CDR2 is SVGEGT. Here the CDR3 reads CASSRGDNGEQFF. The CDR3 coding sequence is TGTGCCAGCAGCCGGGGTGACAACGGTGAGCAGTTCTTC.

On this clonotype itself: A clone one base away is much larger, so this may be a read error. The V call is TRBV29-1, the J call TRBJ2-5; D gene ambiguous. The germline CDR1 and CDR2 sequences are SQVTM and ANQGSEA. The CDR3 consists of 13 residues. This CDR3 reads CSAPGRYQETRYF. The CDR3 DNA reads TGCAGCGCTCCGGGCCGTTACCAAGAGACCCGGTACTTC.

This clonotype occurred many times. The gene calls are TRBV28 and TRBJ1-2; no reliable D call. Germline lookup yields CDR1 MDHEN and CDR2 SYDVKM. Trimming cost V 8 bases and J 8 bases, with 12 bases left between them. CDR3 length equals 11 residues. CDR3 DNA sequence: TGTGCCAGCGGCTTACCGCGGGGCTACACCTTC. Translated, it gives CASGLPRGYTF.

The V gene is TRBV9, the J gene TRBJ2-1, with D tentatively TRBD1 or TRBD2 (5 bases each). The germline V gene encodes CDR1 SGDLS and CDR2 YYNGEE. Between the trimmed V and J ends, which lost 4 bases and 6 bases, there was a span of 17 bases. This CDR3 is built from 15 residues. The CDR3 reads CASSPQGARANEQFF. The CDR3 DNA follows: TGTGCCAGCAGCCCTCAGGGAGCCAGGGCCAATGAGCAGTTCTTC.

This clonotype came up many times. This chain uses TRBV7-2 with TRBJ2-2; TRBD1 might be the D (6 bases). CDR1 SGHTA and CDR2 FQGNSA come from the germline V gene. The CDR3 consists of 13 residues. Trimming took 4 bases from V and 5 from J, leaving 8 bases between them. The CDR3 bases are TGTGCCAGCAGCTCTGACAGGACCGGGGAGCTGTTTTTT. It yields the protein CASSSDRTGELFF.

The chain joins TRBV20-1 to TRBJ2-7; D is possibly TRBD2 (6 bases). The CDR3 extends over 14 amino acids. The germline gives CDR1 DFQATT, CDR2 SNEGSKA (reference sequence). V was pared by 3 bases and J by 6 bases, with 18 bases between. CDR3 region: CSARGEVVGGEQYF. The CDR3 region has the DNA TGCAGTGCTAGGGGGGAAGTTGTCGGGGGCGAGCAGTACTTC.

This clonotype was observed a few times. The chain's CDR3 is CATRTGGLTEQYF. CDR3 in DNA: TGTGCCACCCGGACAGGGGGCTTAACCGAGCAGTACTTC. The rearrangement uses TRBV27 and TRBJ2-7; the match to TRBD1 covers 11 bases. The trim removed 10 bases at V and 6 bases at J, leaving 8 bases unmatched. The CDR3 spans 13 residues. Germline assignment: CDR1 MNHEY and CDR2 SMNVEV (reference sequence).

The chain has TRBV5-6 and TRBJ2-1; D gene unclear. Trimming left V 4 bases short and J 6 bases short, with 17 bases between. The CDR3 runs 15 residues. Germline loops: CDR1 SGHDT, CDR2 YYEEEE. The CDR3 spells CASSQTATYFNEQFF. The CDR3 DNA sequence: TGTGCCAGCAGCCAGACGGCCACCTATTTCAATGAGCAGTTCTTC.